A single sample gave rise to the 5 T cell receptor beta chains below, sequenced in a study of blood T cell repertoires in COVID-19. Produced via immunoSEQ multiplex PCR; TCRdb's table is partial and in-frame only. The sample includes approximately 180,000 clones, approximately 88% seen only once; the top ten take 6% to 7%. The sequencing sample was made of peripheral blood. The receptors stem from a middle-aged woman with COVID-19, enrolled during active disease.

This clone was picked up a small number of times. The J gene is TRBJ2-7, the V gene TRBV5-1; tentative D call: TRBD1 (6 bases). V was trimmed by 5 bases and J by 0 bases, leaving 9 bases between them. The CDR3 sequence is 13 residues long. Per germline, CDR1 SGHRS and CDR2 YFSETQ. CDR3 in DNA: TGCGCCAGCAGAGGACAGCTCTCCTACGAGCAGTACTTC. This gives the protein CASRGQLSYEQYF.

CDR3 nucleotide sequence: TGTGCCAGCAGTGAAGATCGGGACACCTTC. Translating it yields CASSEDRDTF. The chain has TRBV6-1 and TRBJ1-2; D uncertain. The CDR3 covers 10 residues. Trimming cost V 1 base and J 12 bases, with 6 bases left between them. CDR1 and CDR2 from the germline V gene are MNHNS and SASEGT.

The genes are TRBV29-1 and TRBJ2-1; 8 bases match TRBD1. This CDR3 has 15 residues. V trimming: 4 bases; J trimming: 4 bases; junction bases outside the gene matches: 9. Germline-derived CDR1 and CDR2 are SQVTM and ANQGSEA. The CDR3 DNA sequence: TGCAGCGTTGTGGCTGGGACAGGAGTATACAATGAGCAGTTCTTC. Translating it yields CSVVAGTGVYNEQFF.

This clone appeared once. The V gene is TRBV19, the J gene TRBJ1-1, with unresolved D. The V end lost 4 bases, the J end lost 0 bases, and 6 bases lay between the germline ends. Per the germline V gene, CDR1 is LNHDA and CDR2 is SQIVND (reference sequence). The CDR3 contains 13 residues. The chain's CDR3 is CASSRGMNTEAFF. CDR3 bases: TGTGCCAGTAGTAGAGGGATGAACACTGAAGCTTTCTTT.

V and J are TRBV5-1 and TRBJ1-2, with 7 bases that match TRBD1. V was pared by 4 bases and J by 4 bases, with 7 bases of the junction left unmatched. Germline V gene sequence: CDR1 SGHRS, CDR2 YFSETQ. The CDR3 totals 14 residues. The CDR3 sequence is CASSADRLPYGYTF. The CDR3 DNA reads as TGCGCCAGCAGCGCGGACAGGCTACCCTATGGCTACACCTTC. The variable domain in full, with the rest retrieved from reference TRBV5-1 and TRBJ1-2, is KAGVTQTPRYLIKTRGQQVTLSCSPISGHRSVSWYQQTPGQGLQFLFEYFSETQRNKGNFPGRFSGRQFSNSRSEMNVSTLELGDSALYLCASSADRLPYGYTFGSGTRLTVV.